These 29 T cell receptor beta chains were all obtained from the same sample, sequenced in a study of brain T cells in children with intractable seizures. Only in-frame clones appear in the TCRdb table, and some are missing; sequencing was by immunoSEQ multiplex PCR. The data show 80,000 or so clones, roughly 91% seen once. The material sequenced was peripheral blood, taken at surgery. The receptors were sampled from a boy younger than two with tuberous sclerosis and intractable seizures.

The genes are TRBV29-1 and TRBJ1-1; D unclear. The CDR3 spans 11 residues. V was pared by 7 bases and J by 5 bases, with 11 bases between. Germline-derived CDR1 and CDR2 are SQVTM and ANQGSEA. The chain's CDR3 is CSADRGTEAFF. CDR3 sequence (DNA): TGCAGCGCTGATCGCGGAACTGAAGCTTTCTTT. Drawing the rest from reference TRBV29-1 and TRBJ1-1, the complete variable domain is SAVISQKPSRDICQRGTSLTIQCQVDSQVTMMFWYRQQPGQSLTLIATANQGSEATYESGFVIDKFPISRPNLTFSTLTVSNMSPEDSSIYLCSADRGTEAFFGQGTRLTVV.

This clone was observed a handful of times. V gene TRBV20-1 combines with J gene TRBJ1-1, with D perhaps TRBD1 (6 bases). Germline values: CDR1 DFQATT, CDR2 SNEGSKA (reference sequence). Trimming pared 6 bases from V and 0 bases from J, leaving 11 bases between. This CDR3 is built from 13 residues. CDR3 loop: CSASGGLNTEAFF. The CDR3 nucleotides read TGCAGTGCCAGTGGGGGCCTGAACACTGAAGCTTTCTTT.

The chain employs TRBV19 and TRBJ2-5; D uncertain. Germline CDR1 and CDR2: LNHDA and SQIVND (reference sequence). The germline V and J ends were trimmed by 3 bases and 1 base, with 6 bases remaining between them. CDR3 length equals 13 residues. Here the CDR3 reads CASSIPGQETQYF. The CDR3, as DNA: TGTGCCAGTAGTATCCCAGGCCAAGAGACCCAGTACTTC.

This chain joins TRBV11-2 and TRBJ2-7; D ambiguous. The CDR3 runs to 14 residues. Trimming stripped 3 bases from V and 4 bases from J, with 13 bases between. Germline CDR1 is SGHAT and CDR2 is FQNNGV. DNA of the CDR3: TGTGCCAGCAGCTTTGGCGGTGTAGGGTACGAGCAGTACTTC. It yields the protein CASSFGGVGYEQYF. The variable domain in full, completed from reference TRBV11-2 and TRBJ2-7, reads EAGVAQSPRYKIIEKRQSVAFWCNPISGHATLYWYQQILGQGPKLLIQFQNNGVVDDSQLPKDRFSAERLKGVDSTLKIQPAKLEDSAVYLCASSFGGVGYEQYFGPGTRLTVT.

The gene calls are TRBV25-1 and TRBJ1-5; a possible D gene is TRBD1 (5 bases). The germline V and J ends were trimmed by 6 bases and 2 bases, with 5 bases remaining between them. This CDR3 region has 12 residues. Germline lookup yields CDR1 MGHDK and CDR2 SYGVNS. CDR3 residues: CASRQGNQPQHF. In nucleotides, the CDR3 is TGTGCCAGCAGACAGGGCAATCAGCCCCAGCATTTT.

The genes are TRBV11-2 and TRBJ2-7; 8 bases agree with TRBD2. Germline values: CDR1 SGHAT, CDR2 FQNNGV. This CDR3 spans 15 amino acids. After removal of 5 bases from V and 3 bases from J, the junction contained 9 bases not matched to a gene. CDR3 in DNA: TGTGCCAGCAGCCCCCGGTTTGGGACTAGCTACGAGCAGTACTTC. It yields the protein CASSPRFGTSYEQYF.

V and J are TRBV2 and TRBJ2-5; D unclear. V was trimmed by 3 bases and J by 2 bases, leaving 19 bases between them. The CDR3 runs to 17 residues. The germline V gene has CDR1 SNHLY and CDR2 FYNNEI. CDR3 protein: CASSDSDWLDVQETQYF. The CDR3, as DNA: TGTGCCAGCAGTGACAGCGATTGGTTGGACGTTCAAGAGACCCAGTACTTC.

The CDR3 DNA is TGTGCCAGCAGCTTCTGGGGAAACACCATATATTTT. This gives the protein CASSFWGNTIYF. This chain links TRBV5-6 with TRBJ1-3; no definite D call. Germline lookup yields CDR1 SGHDT and CDR2 YYEEEE. CDR3 length: 12 amino acids. Trimming pared 2 bases from V and 4 bases from J, leaving 4 bases between.

The chain couples TRBV28 to TRBJ1-6; D possibly corresponds to TRBD1 (5 bases). There are 13 residues in the CDR3. Trimming left V 8 bases short and J 4 bases short, with 9 bases between. The V gene's germline CDR1 is MDHEN and CDR2 SYDVKM. The CDR3 DNA reads TGTGCCAGCGACAGAAGTTATAATTCACCCCTCCACTTT. It yields the protein CASDRSYNSPLHF.

This chain links TRBV7-6 with TRBJ1-2, with 9 bases lining up with TRBD1. Losses at the gene ends were 3 bases for V and 4 bases for J; bases not matched to a gene: 3. CDR1 SGHVS and CDR2 FNYEAQ come from the germline V gene. The CDR3 sequence is 14 residues long. CDR3 loop: CASSLGQGSYGYTF. The CDR3, as DNA: TGTGCCAGCAGCTTGGGACAGGGCAGCTATGGCTACACCTTC.

The V gene is TRBV19, the J gene TRBJ1-5; 7 positions agree with TRBD1. The junction had 16 bases not matched to a gene; V was cut back by 4 bases and J by 4 bases. Germline-derived CDR1 and CDR2 are LNHDA and SQIVND (reference sequence). The CDR3 length is 18 residues. Here the CDR3 reads CASSKYSQQGIRNQPQHF. The CDR3, as DNA: TGTGCCAGTAGTAAGTACAGTCAACAGGGGATTAGGAATCAGCCCCAGCATTTT.

This chain links TRBV11-2 with TRBJ2-2; D may be TRBD1 or TRBD2 (5 bases each). Germline V gene data show CDR1 as SGHAT and CDR2 as FQNNGV. The V and J ends lost 2 bases and 3 bases respectively, with 22 bases between them. The CDR3 spans 19 residues. The CDR3 DNA sequence: TGTGCCAGCAGCTTACTCGTGATCAAAAGAGGGGCAGACACCGGGGAGCTGTTTTTT. Protein product: CASSLLVIKRGADTGELFF.

V is TRBV25-1 and J is TRBJ2-1; 7 bases are shared with TRBD2. The ends lost 3 bases at V and 0 bases at J; junction bases unmatched: 5. The CDR3 covers 16 residues. Germline V lookup: CDR1 MGHDK, CDR2 SYGVNS. The CDR3 loop reads CASSEKGGSSYNEQFF. The CDR3 nucleotides read TGTGCCAGCAGTGAGAAGGGAGGGAGCTCCTACAATGAGCAGTTCTTC.

This sequence joins TRBV5-1 and TRBJ1-3; no definite D call. V was trimmed by 2 bases and J by 3 bases, leaving 6 bases between them. CDR1 is SGHRS, CDR2 YFSETQ, per germline. The CDR3 has 13 residues. The CDR3 DNA is TGCGCCAGCAGCTTCAGTTTTGGAAACACCATATATTTT. This encodes CASSFSFGNTIYF.

The rearrangement links TRBV4-1 to TRBJ1-2, with D perhaps TRBD1 (5 bases). The germline V gene has CDR1 MGHRA and CDR2 YSYEKL. The length of the CDR3 is 16 residues. Trimming shortened V by 5 bases and J by 6 bases, and 22 bases separated the two germline ends. CDR3 in DNA: TGCGCCAGCAGCAGAACAATCACCGGGACGAAGGATGGCTACACCTTC. Translation: CASSRTITGTKDGYTF.

J is TRBJ2-2 and V is TRBV7-9, with D possibly TRBD2 on 6 matching bases. The germline CDR1 and CDR2 sequences are SEHNR and FQNEAQ (reference sequence). The germline V and J ends were trimmed by 1 base and 3 bases, with 12 bases remaining between them. The CDR3 runs 16 residues. CDR3 coding DNA: TGTGCCAGCAGCTTAGTACCGGGACTTTACACCGGGGAGCTGTTTTTT. Translation gives CASSLVPGLYTGELFF.

The V call is TRBV7-8, the J call TRBJ2-7; 9 nucleotides match TRBD1. The trim removed 1 base at V and 1 base at J, leaving 5 bases unmatched. Per the germline V gene, CDR1 is SGHVS and CDR2 is FQNEAQ. The CDR3 sequence is 16 residues long. The CDR3 reads CASSLELGQGSYEQYF. Here the CDR3 DNA reads TGTGCCAGCAGCTTAGAATTAGGACAGGGGTCCTACGAGCAGTACTTC.

V gene TRBV6-5 combines with J gene TRBJ2-2; possibly TRBD2 for D (5 bases). Trimming cost V 7 bases and J 2 bases, with 11 bases left between them. The CDR3 consists of 14 residues. From germline, CDR1 is MNHEY and CDR2 SVGAGI. The CDR3 spells CASIRRFNTGELFF. As DNA, the CDR3 is TGTGCCAGCATCAGGAGGTTTAACACCGGGGAGCTGTTTTTT.

CDR3: CASSFRAFTYEQYF. The DNA for the CDR3 is TGTGCCAGCAGCTTTCGGGCATTCACCTACGAGCAGTACTTC. The chain combines TRBV7-9 with TRBJ2-7; no reliable D call. V lost 3 bases and J lost 2, with 11 bases in between. Germline V lookup: CDR1 SEHNR, CDR2 FQNEAQ (reference sequence). The CDR3 length is 14 residues.

The V and J genes are TRBV5-1 and TRBJ1-6; TRBD1 aligns across 7 bases. The CDR3 sequence is 14 residues long. Trimming took 4 bases from V and 6 from J; bases not matched to a gene: 4. From germline, CDR1 is SGHRS and CDR2 YFSETQ. Written as DNA, the CDR3 is TGCGCCAGCAGCCCCGGGGACAGTAATTCACCCCTCCACTTT. Its protein is CASSPGDSNSPLHF. Combining the CDR3 with reference TRBV5-1 and TRBJ1-6 gives the whole variable domain KAGVTQTPRYLIKTRGQQVTLSCSPISGHRSVSWYQQTPGQGLQFLFEYFSETQRNKGNFPGRFSGRQFSNSRSEMNVSTLELGDSALYLCASSPGDSNSPLHFGNGTRLTVT.

V is TRBV4-1 and J is TRBJ2-7; D is uncertain. Trimming took 2 bases from V and 6 from J, leaving 17 bases between them. Germline assignment: CDR1 MGHRA and CDR2 YSYEKL. This CDR3 comprises 15 residues. CDR3 protein: CASSQNSLGPSEQYF. The CDR3 nucleotides read TGCGCCAGCAGCCAAAATTCCCTAGGGCCTTCCGAGCAGTACTTC.

This chain connects TRBV9 to TRBJ1-1; the match to TRBD1 covers 9 bases. CDR1 is SGDLS, CDR2 YYNGEE, per germline. With V trimmed by 2 bases and J by 1 base, 3 bases remained unmatched. CDR3 size: 15 residues. Here the CDR3 DNA reads TGTGCCAGCAGCGTGACAGGGGGGACGAACACTGAAGCTTTCTTT. Its translation: CASSVTGGTNTEAFF.

V usage is TRBV5-1 and J usage is TRBJ2-5; D remains unclear. V was cut by 2 bases and J by 5 bases, with 7 bases left in between. The CDR3 contains 12 residues. The germline gives CDR1 SGHRS, CDR2 YFSETQ. The CDR3 sequence is CASSFLSETQYF. As DNA, the CDR3 is TGCGCCAGCAGCTTTTTGTCTGAGACCCAGTACTTC.

The chain is built from TRBV7-9 and TRBJ2-2; D possibly uses TRBD1 or TRBD2 (5 bases each). V lost 2 bases and J 0 bases, leaving 10 bases between the germline ends. In germline, CDR1 is SEHNR, CDR2 FQNEAQ (reference sequence). The CDR3 spans 16 residues. The CDR3 protein is CASSLWGSANTGELFF. The CDR3 region has the DNA TGTGCCAGCAGCTTATGGGGGTCGGCGAACACCGGGGAGCTGTTTTTT.

The chain employs TRBV5-1 and TRBJ2-7; 10 nucleotides line up with TRBD2. With 0 bases clipped from V and 2 bases from J, the junction kept 2 bases outside the gene matches. CDR1 is SGHRS and CDR2 is YFSETQ in the germline V gene. This CDR3 comprises 15 residues. The CDR3 nucleotides are TGCGCCAGCAGCTTGGTTAGCGGGGGGACCTACGAGCAGTACTTC. Translation gives CASSLVSGGTYEQYF.

The chain uses TRBV9 and TRBJ1-1; D call uncertain. The CDR3 is 14 residues long. Deletions cut 2 bases from V and 0 bases from J, with 8 bases between. Germline CDR1 reads SGDLS; CDR2 reads YYNGEE. CDR3 sequence: CASSVSHMNTEAFF. CDR3 sequence (DNA): TGTGCCAGCAGCGTCAGCCATATGAACACTGAAGCTTTCTTT.

J is TRBJ2-3 and V is TRBV9, with 9 bases identical to TRBD1. The CDR3 runs to 14 residues. The germline CDR1 and CDR2 sequences are SGDLS and YYNGEE. Trimming at V came to 2 bases and at J to 3 bases, leaving 1 base not matched to a gene. The CDR3 DNA reads as TGTGCCAGCAGCGTTGGGACAGGGACAGATACGCAGTATTTT. Translated: CASSVGTGTDTQYF.

This clone has a single count. The rearrangement joins TRBV3-1 (or the pseudogene TRBV3-2) to TRBJ1-3, with 7 bases identical to TRBD1. This CDR3 spans 19 amino acids. CDR1 and CDR2 (germline): LGHDT, YNNKEL (reference sequence). With V trimmed by 4 bases and J by 0 bases, 15 bases remained unmatched. CDR3 nucleotide sequence: TGTGCCAGCAGCCGCGGGACAGCCTCTCGTATTAGCTCTGGAAACACCATATATTTT. This codes for CASSRGTASRISSGNTIYF.

V usage is TRBV4-1 and J usage is TRBJ2-3; D might be TRBD2 (6 bases). Between the trimmed V and J ends, which lost 0 bases and 2 bases, there was a span of 21 bases. This CDR3 comprises 19 residues. Germline V gives CDR1 MGHRA, CDR2 YSYEKL. The CDR3 sequence is CASSQERVIGRGATDTQYF. CDR3 sequence (DNA): TGCGCCAGCAGCCAAGAGAGGGTTATCGGGAGAGGGGCCACAGATACGCAGTATTTT.